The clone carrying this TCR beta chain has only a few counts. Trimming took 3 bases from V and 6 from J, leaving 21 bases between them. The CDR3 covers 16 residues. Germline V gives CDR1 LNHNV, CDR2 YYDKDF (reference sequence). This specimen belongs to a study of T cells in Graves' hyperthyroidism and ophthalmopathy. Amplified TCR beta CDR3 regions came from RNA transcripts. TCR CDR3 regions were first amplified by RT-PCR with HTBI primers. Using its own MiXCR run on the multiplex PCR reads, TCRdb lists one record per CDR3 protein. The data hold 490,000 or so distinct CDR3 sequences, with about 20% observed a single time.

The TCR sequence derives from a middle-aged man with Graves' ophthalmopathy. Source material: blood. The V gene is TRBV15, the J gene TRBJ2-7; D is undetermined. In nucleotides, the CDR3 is TGTGCCACCAGCAGGGGCCACCTAGGCCTCCGCGGCGAGCAGTACTTC. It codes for CATSRGHLGLRGEQYF.